This T cell receptor beta chain was recorded in a study of blood T cells in healthy people across ages. The second PCR ran roughly 7 to 11 cycles with a sample-barcoded 5' primer and J-beta primers. TCRdb re-analysed the 5' RACE reads in MiXCR, keeping a single row per CDR3 protein. The table shows about 650,000 distinct CDR3 sequences, with roughly half occurring only once. CDR3 length: 17 residues. CDR1 and CDR2 (germline): MGHRA, YSYEKL. V was trimmed by 0 bases and J by 0 bases, leaving 12 bases between them. The genes are TRBV4-1 and TRBJ2-1; D is ambiguous. Input material: blood. The receptor was derived from a woman of 80 years or more in good health. CDR3 sequence: CASSQETRGLSYNEQFF. The CDR3 coding sequence is TGCGCCAGCAGCCAAGAAACGCGCGGCCTCTCCTACAATGAGCAGTTCTTC.